The rows below give T cell receptor beta chains drawn from one sample of a study of cytomegalovirus exposure and HLA in healthy donors. Here immunoSEQ multiplex PCR was the method, and the copy in TCRdb shows in-frame clones only, minus some. Here the sample spans 150,000 to 200,000 clones, more than 70% being singletons. The material sequenced was PBMCs. The receptors were sampled from a woman aged 40 to 50 in good health and CMV-seropositive. Each CDR3 is given with its conserved first and last residue. D genes are given only for firm matches. Clone size is stated in some rows and not others, as once, few, many or a class when expanded.

j_gene: TRBJ2-7; v_gene: TRBV6-6; abundance: once; d_gene: TRBD1; CDR3nt: TGTGCCAGCAGTGCCCCGGGACAGGGCTACTACGAGCAGTACTTC; CDR3aa: CASSAPGQGYYEQYF
j_gene: TRBJ2-4; v_gene: TRBV18; abundance: NA; d_gene: NA; CDR3nt: TGTGCCAGCTCACCAGTCGGGCAGGGCGGGGACAAAAACATTCAGTACTTC; CDR3aa: CASSPVGQGGDKNIQYF
j_gene: TRBJ2-1; v_gene: TRBV27; abundance: NA; d_gene: TRBD2; CDR3nt: TGTGCCAGCAGGCCTAGCGGGAGTCGGAATGAGCAGTTCTTC; CDR3aa: CASRPSGSRNEQFF
j_gene: TRBJ2-7; v_gene: TRBV28; abundance: NA; d_gene: TRBD1; CDR3nt: TGTGCCAGCAGTTTATGGAAAGGACAGGGCTCCGAGCAGTACTTC; CDR3aa: CASSLWKGQGSEQYF
j_gene: TRBJ2-4; v_gene: TRBV11-2; abundance: NA; d_gene: NA; CDR3nt: TGTGCCAGTATTCAAAGGGGCCCCAAAAACATTCAGTACTTC; CDR3aa: CASIQRGPKNIQYF
j_gene: TRBJ2-7; v_gene: TRBV5-1; abundance: NA; d_gene: TRBD1; CDR3nt: TGCGCCAGCAGCTCGGGACAGCGTAGCTACGAGCAGTACTTC; CDR3aa: CASSSGQRSYEQYF
j_gene: TRBJ2-1; v_gene: TRBV7-3; abundance: few; d_gene: NA; CDR3nt: TGTGCCAGCAGCTCCACCGGGACAAGTTGGAGAAATGAGCAGTTCTTC; CDR3aa: CASSSTGTSWRNEQFF
j_gene: TRBJ1-5; v_gene: TRBV5-1; abundance: NA; d_gene: TRBD1; CDR3nt: TGCGCCAGCAGCTTCTCCGGGACAGGGGTGGAGCCCCAGCATTTT; CDR3aa: CASSFSGTGVEPQHF
j_gene: TRBJ2-2; v_gene: TRBV29-1; abundance: NA; d_gene: TRBD1; CDR3nt: TGCAGCAACGGGACAGTAAACACCGGGGAGCTGTTTTTT; CDR3aa: CSNGTVNTGELFF
j_gene: TRBJ1-4; v_gene: TRBV5-6; abundance: NA; d_gene: TRBD1; CDR3nt: TGTGCCAGCAGCTCGAGGGCTAGGGGGCGGATGAATGAAAAACTGTTTTTT; CDR3aa: CASSSRARGRMNEKLFF
j_gene: TRBJ1-4; v_gene: TRBV28; abundance: NA; d_gene: TRBD1; CDR3nt: TGTGCCAGCAGGGGACAGGGGGATGAAAAACTGTTTTTT; CDR3aa: CASRGQGDEKLFF
j_gene: TRBJ1-5; v_gene: TRBV27; abundance: NA; d_gene: NA; CDR3nt: TGTGCCAGCAGTTTAGACGCTGGGGGGATCGGTCAGCCCCAGCATTTT; CDR3aa: CASSLDAGGIGQPQHF
j_gene: TRBJ1-4; v_gene: TRBV19; abundance: once; d_gene: TRBD1; CDR3nt: TGTGCCAGTAGTACCCGACGGGACAGGCCAAATGAAAAACTGTTTTTT; CDR3aa: CASSTRRDRPNEKLFF
j_gene: TRBJ2-2; v_gene: TRBV9; abundance: NA; d_gene: NA; CDR3nt: TGTGCCAGCAGCGTCCTACCTGTCGGGGAGCTGTTTTTT; CDR3aa: CASSVLPVGELFF
j_gene: TRBJ1-1; v_gene: TRBV7-2; abundance: NA; d_gene: TRBD1; CDR3nt: TGTGCCAGCAGGACCGGGACAGGGAACCTGAACACTGAAGCTTTCTTT; CDR3aa: CASRTGTGNLNTEAFF
j_gene: TRBJ1-1; v_gene: TRBV27; abundance: once; d_gene: NA; CDR3nt: TGTGCCAGCAGTCAAAATGGAGGGGTGAACACTGAAGCTTTCTTT; CDR3aa: CASSQNGGVNTEAFF
j_gene: TRBJ2-7; v_gene: TRBV4-2; abundance: once; d_gene: NA; CDR3nt: TGTGCCAGCAGCTTGTATCTTTACGAGCAGTACTTC; CDR3aa: CASSLYLYEQYF
j_gene: TRBJ1-4; v_gene: TRBV27; abundance: NA; d_gene: NA; CDR3nt: TGTGCCAGCAGTCCCGCCCTCGGTAGTGAAAAACTGTTTTTT; CDR3aa: CASSPALGSEKLFF
j_gene: TRBJ2-5; v_gene: TRBV5-1; abundance: once; d_gene: TRBD2; CDR3nt: TGCGCCAGCAGCCCGGGGGGACTAGCGGCCACCCAAGAGACCCAGTACTTC; CDR3aa: CASSPGGLAATQETQYF
j_gene: TRBJ1-1; v_gene: TRBV5-1; abundance: few; d_gene: NA; CDR3nt: TGCGCCAGCAGCTTGTCCGTGAACACTGAAGCTTTCTTT; CDR3aa: CASSLSVNTEAFF
j_gene: TRBJ2-7; v_gene: TRBV2; abundance: NA; d_gene: TRBD1; CDR3nt: TGTGCCAGCGGGACAGGGTCCTACGAGCAGTACTTC; CDR3aa: CASGTGSYEQYF
j_gene: TRBJ2-1; v_gene: TRBV28; abundance: NA; d_gene: TRBD2; CDR3nt: TGTGCCAGCAGTTCGTCCGGGACTATCTACAATGAGCAGTTCTTC; CDR3aa: CASSSSGTIYNEQFF
j_gene: TRBJ2-1; v_gene: TRBV19; abundance: NA; d_gene: NA; CDR3nt: TGTGCCAGTAGGGGGAGCGACGGTTCCTACAATGAGCAGTTCTTC; CDR3aa: CASRGSDGSYNEQFF
j_gene: TRBJ1-2; v_gene: TRBV19; abundance: NA; d_gene: NA; CDR3nt: TGTGCCAGTAGTATTATGGGCCGCCCATCCCCGCCGTGGGATGGCTACACCTTC; CDR3aa: CASSIMGRPSPPWDGYTF
j_gene: TRBJ2-3; v_gene: TRBV2; abundance: few; d_gene: TRBD2; CDR3nt: TGTGCCAGCAACACTATAGCGGGAGCAGATACGCAGTATTTT; CDR3aa: CASNTIAGADTQYF
j_gene: TRBJ1-1; v_gene: TRBV19; abundance: NA; d_gene: NA; CDR3nt: TGTGCCAGTAGTCCCCGACTAGGGACCAACACTGAAGCTTTCTTT; CDR3aa: CASSPRLGTNTEAFF
j_gene: TRBJ1-6; v_gene: TRBV5-6; abundance: once; d_gene: NA; CDR3nt: TGTGCCAGCAGCTTGGGCGGCTCCTATAATTCACCCCTCCACTTT; CDR3aa: CASSLGGSYNSPLHF
j_gene: TRBJ1-5; v_gene: TRBV7-3; abundance: NA; d_gene: NA; CDR3nt: TGTGCCAGCAGCTCCGTCTTTCCGCGGATGTTGGATAGCAATCAGCCCCAGCATTTT; CDR3aa: CASSSVFPRMLDSNQPQHF
j_gene: TRBJ2-7; v_gene: TRBV9; abundance: NA; d_gene: TRBD1; CDR3nt: TGTGCCAGCAGCGCTGGGGGGACAGGGTACGAGCAGTACTTC; CDR3aa: CASSAGGTGYEQYF
j_gene: TRBJ1-6; v_gene: TRBV6-5; abundance: NA; d_gene: NA; CDR3nt: TGTGCCAGCAGTTCTGTGTGGGGGGGTAATTCACCCCTCCACTTT; CDR3aa: CASSSVWGGNSPLHF
j_gene: TRBJ2-7; v_gene: TRBV27; abundance: NA; d_gene: NA; CDR3nt: TGTGCCAGCAGTTTCTCCCCGCGGCTAGTTAACGAGCAGTACTTC; CDR3aa: CASSFSPRLVNEQYF
j_gene: TRBJ2-7; v_gene: TRBV28; abundance: NA; d_gene: TRBD1; CDR3nt: TGTGCCAGCAGTGTCACCGGGACAGGGAGCTCCTACGAGCAGTACTTC; CDR3aa: CASSVTGTGSSYEQYF
j_gene: TRBJ1-2; v_gene: TRBV19; abundance: NA; d_gene: TRBD1; CDR3nt: TGTGCCAGTAGTTCAACAGGGGTGTCGGACTATGGCTACACCTTC; CDR3aa: CASSSTGVSDYGYTF
j_gene: TRBJ2-7; v_gene: TRBV20-1; abundance: NA; d_gene: NA; CDR3nt: TGCAGTGCTACGGGGTTCTACGAGCAGTACTTC; CDR3aa: CSATGFYEQYF
j_gene: TRBJ2-7; v_gene: TRBV19; abundance: NA; d_gene: TRBD2; CDR3nt: TGTGCCAGTAGCCTCAGGGGGGCTAGCGGGAGTGGGGTCTCCTACGAGCAGTACTTC; CDR3aa: CASSLRGASGSGVSYEQYF
j_gene: TRBJ2-4; v_gene: TRBV7-3; abundance: NA; d_gene: TRBD2; CDR3nt: TGTGCCAGCAGCCAATATGGACTAGCGGGAGGGCCTCCCGCCAAAAACATTCAGTACTTC; CDR3aa: CASSQYGLAGGPPAKNIQYF
j_gene: TRBJ1-4; v_gene: TRBV28; abundance: once; d_gene: TRBD1; CDR3nt: TGTGCCAGCAGGACAGCCGGGACAGGGGATGAAAAACTGTTTTTT; CDR3aa: CASRTAGTGDEKLFF
j_gene: TRBJ1-5; v_gene: TRBV15; abundance: NA; d_gene: NA; CDR3nt: TGTGCCACCAGCAGAGCAGCGAATAGCAATCAGCCCCAGCATTTT; CDR3aa: CATSRAANSNQPQHF
j_gene: TRBJ2-1; v_gene: TRBV7-8; abundance: NA; d_gene: TRBD1; CDR3nt: TGTGCCAGCAGCCAGGACAGGGCCTTGGGGAATGAGCAGTTCTTC; CDR3aa: CASSQDRALGNEQFF
j_gene: TRBJ1-2; v_gene: TRBV28; abundance: NA; d_gene: TRBD1; CDR3nt: TGTGCCAGCAGTTTATCGGACAGGGGGCCTGGCTACACCTTC; CDR3aa: CASSLSDRGPGYTF
j_gene: TRBJ2-7; v_gene: TRBV10-1; abundance: NA; d_gene: NA; CDR3nt: TGCGCCAGCAGTCACAGGGACAACTCCTACGAGCAGTACTTC; CDR3aa: CASSHRDNSYEQYF
j_gene: TRBJ1-1; v_gene: TRBV19; abundance: NA; d_gene: NA; CDR3nt: TGTGCCAGTAGTCTCCTCAACACTGAAGCTTTCTTT; CDR3aa: CASSLLNTEAFF
j_gene: TRBJ2-1; v_gene: TRBV7-9; abundance: NA; d_gene: NA; CDR3nt: TGTGCCAGCAGCTTAGACAGGGAAAGTAAGCAGTTCTTC; CDR3aa: CASSLDRESKQFF
j_gene: TRBJ2-7; v_gene: TRBV11-3; abundance: NA; d_gene: NA; CDR3nt: TGTGCCAGCAGCAATAGGGGGTACGAGCAGTACTTC; CDR3aa: CASSNRGYEQYF
j_gene: TRBJ1-2; v_gene: TRBV6-1; abundance: NA; d_gene: NA; CDR3nt: TGTGCCAGCAGTGAAGGGGCCGGGGGGGACTATGGCTACACCTTC; CDR3aa: CASSEGAGGDYGYTF
j_gene: TRBJ2-7; v_gene: TRBV6-4; abundance: NA; d_gene: TRBD2; CDR3nt: TGTGCCAGCCATATCTTCGGGGGGAGAGGCTACGAGCAGTACTTC; CDR3aa: CASHIFGGRGYEQYF
j_gene: TRBJ2-1; v_gene: TRBV28; abundance: NA; d_gene: NA; CDR3nt: TGTGCCAGCACCCGGGATAGAGTAAGCAATGAGCAGTTCTTC; CDR3aa: CASTRDRVSNEQFF
j_gene: TRBJ2-5; v_gene: TRBV5-1; abundance: NA; d_gene: NA; CDR3nt: TGCGCCAGCAGCGAAAGGGGCCAGCAAGAGACCCAGTACTTC; CDR3aa: CASSERGQQETQYF
j_gene: TRBJ2-2; v_gene: TRBV10-3; abundance: few; d_gene: TRBD1; CDR3nt: TGTGCCATCAGCCCCCTACAGGGGTCGGGCACCGGGGAGCTGTTTTTT; CDR3aa: CAISPLQGSGTGELFF
j_gene: TRBJ2-7; v_gene: TRBV5-1; abundance: NA; d_gene: NA; CDR3nt: TGCGCCAGCAGCCTACAGGGACGCTATAACGAGCAGTACTTC; CDR3aa: CASSLQGRYNEQYF
j_gene: TRBJ2-1; v_gene: TRBV12-5; abundance: NA; d_gene: TRBD2; CDR3nt: TGTGCTAGTGGTTTAGCGGGAAATGAGCAGTTCTTC; CDR3aa: CASGLAGNEQFF
j_gene: TRBJ2-3; v_gene: TRBV28; abundance: NA; d_gene: NA; CDR3nt: TGTGCCAGCAGTAGAGACAATACGCAGTATTTT; CDR3aa: CASSRDNTQYF
j_gene: TRBJ1-5; v_gene: TRBV5-8; abundance: few; d_gene: TRBD1; CDR3nt: TGTGCCAGCAGAAACTTCAGGGGGTATCAGCCCCAGCATTTT; CDR3aa: CASRNFRGYQPQHF
j_gene: TRBJ1-2; v_gene: TRBV28; abundance: NA; d_gene: NA; CDR3nt: TGTGCCAGCAGTCCCCCCGGTCGAGGCGTTGCTGACTACACCTTC; CDR3aa: CASSPPGRGVADYTF
j_gene: TRBJ2-1; v_gene: TRBV5-1; abundance: NA; d_gene: NA; CDR3nt: TGCGCCAGCAGCTTGAGATGGGGGAGGCAAAACAATGAGCAGTTCTTC; CDR3aa: CASSLRWGRQNNEQFF
j_gene: TRBJ1-1; v_gene: TRBV7-9; abundance: NA; d_gene: TRBD1; CDR3nt: TGTGCCAGCAGCGAGCACAGGGGCCTGAACACTGAAGCTTTCTTT; CDR3aa: CASSEHRGLNTEAFF
j_gene: TRBJ2-1; v_gene: TRBV9; abundance: NA; d_gene: TRBD2; CDR3nt: TGTGCCAGCAGCGTGGGTGGACTAGCGGGAGGGCAAGAGCAGTTCTTC; CDR3aa: CASSVGGLAGGQEQFF
j_gene: TRBJ2-1; v_gene: TRBV29-1; abundance: NA; d_gene: TRBD2; CDR3nt: TGCAGCGGCGGGAGGGCCAACAATGAGCAGTTCTTC; CDR3aa: CSGGRANNEQFF
j_gene: TRBJ2-1; v_gene: TRBV11-3; abundance: NA; d_gene: TRBD1; CDR3nt: TGTGCCAGCAGCTTAGATGCGACAGGGACCAATGAGCAGTTCTTC; CDR3aa: CASSLDATGTNEQFF